Listed here are 26 T cell receptor beta chains from one sample, sequenced in a study of beta chain features in type 1 diabetes. Expressed TCRB transcripts were sequenced after all isolated RNA was converted to cDNA. Generated by immunoSEQ multiplex PCR, the TCRdb table keeps only in-frame clones and is missing some. The data show some 150,000 clones, 8.5% to 14% seen once. The sequenced material came from central memory CD4+ T cells from blood. These receptors all come from a young man in good health.

The chain employs TRBV9 and TRBJ1-1; D not certain. This CDR3 is 13 amino acids long. V dropped 1 base and J dropped 0 bases, with 4 bases sitting between them. CDR1 SGDLS and CDR2 YYNGEE come from the germline V gene. The CDR3 bases are TGTGCCAGCAGCGTATCGATGAACACTGAAGCTTTCTTT. Its translation is CASSVSMNTEAFF.

This clone was found many times. This rearrangement joins TRBV19 to TRBJ2-1, with TRBD1 matching over 11 bases. V gave up 5 bases and J gave up 7 bases; unmatched junction bases: 10. Germline V gene lookup returns CDR1 LNHDA and CDR2 SQIVND (reference sequence). The CDR3 has 16 residues. CDR3 sequence (DNA): TGTGCCAGTAGTTCGTTCGGACAGGGGGCAGGGAATGAGCAGTTCTTC. Translated: CASSSFGQGAGNEQFF.

The V and J genes are TRBV29-1 and TRBJ1-4, with D uncertain. Trimming stripped 8 bases from V and 8 bases from J, with 18 bases between. This CDR3 has 13 amino acids. Germline V CDR1 and CDR2: SQVTM, ANQGSEA. The CDR3 sequence is CSYPQALGEKLFF. The CDR3 nucleotides are TGCAGCTATCCTCAGGCCCTCGGGGAAAAACTGTTTTTT.

The chain combines TRBV7-2 with TRBJ2-4, with D possibly TRBD1 on 6 matching bases. The CDR3 is made up of 15 amino acids. Germline V gene sequence: CDR1 SGHTA, CDR2 FQGNSA. The V end was cut by 3 bases, the J end by 2 bases, with 11 bases between. CDR3 protein: CASSFPQGSKNIQYF. Written as DNA, the CDR3 is TGTGCCAGCAGCTTCCCCCAGGGGTCCAAAAACATTCAGTACTTC.

Only a few counts were recorded for this clone. Here the CDR3 reads CASSSRVPYNSPLHF. DNA of the CDR3: TGTGCCAGCAGCTCTCGGGTGCCGTATAATTCACCCCTCCACTTT. V usage is TRBV7-2 and J usage is TRBJ1-6; D not resolved. V was trimmed by 4 bases and J by 4 bases, leaving 11 bases between them. Per the germline V gene, CDR1 is SGHTA and CDR2 is FQGNSA. The CDR3 consists of 15 residues.

This clone was counted between two and nine times. The V call is TRBV9, the J call TRBJ1-2, with TRBD1 as a possible D gene (5 bases). Trimming pared 4 bases from V and 1 base from J, leaving 11 bases between. Germline CDR1 is SGDLS and CDR2 is YYNGEE. The CDR3 extends over 14 amino acids. This CDR3 reads CASSSRVHNYGYTF. In DNA form, the CDR3 reads TGTGCCAGCAGCTCCAGGGTGCATAACTATGGCTACACCTTC.

This clone was seen a few times. This chain links TRBV30 with TRBJ1-1; D may be TRBD1 (5 bases). V gave up 2 bases and J gave up 5 bases, with 21 bases separating them. This CDR3 is built from 16 residues. From germline, CDR1 is GTSNPN and CDR2 SVGIG (reference sequence). The CDR3 region has the DNA TGTGCCTGGAGTTTTACCCTCCTGAGCCGGGGGACTGAAGCTTTCTTT. Its protein is CAWSFTLLSRGTEAFF.

This clone appeared a few times. V usage is TRBV5-1 and J usage is TRBJ2-7, with 9 bases fitting TRBD1. Trimming took 5 bases from V and 2 from J; bases not matched to a gene: 5. The germline gives CDR1 SGHRS, CDR2 YFSETQ. The CDR3 is made up of 14 amino acids. The DNA of the CDR3 is TGCGCCAGCAGTGAACAGGGGGCCCCCTACGAGCAGTACTTC. Its translation is CASSEQGAPYEQYF.

The sample holds a few counts of this clone. The chain combines TRBV21-1 with TRBJ2-3; the D segment call TRBD2 is taken from the table without a DNA check. TRBV21-1 is a listed pseudogene. This CDR3 has 16 residues. In DNA form, the CDR3 reads TGTGCCAGCAGCAAAGCGTCCGGGAGGCCCACAGATACGCAGTATTTT. Translated, it gives CASSKASGRPTDTQYF.

In its sample, this clone was seen once. The V call is TRBV20-1, the J call TRBJ1-2, with D hard to call. CDR1 DFQATT and CDR2 SNEGSKA come from the germline V gene (reference sequence). This CDR3 comprises 11 residues. Trimming left V 1 base short and J 5 bases short, with 5 bases between. Written as DNA, the CDR3 is TGCAGTGCTAGAGGGGTGTATGGCTACACCTTC. Its protein product is CSARGVYGYTF.

This sequence joins TRBV28 and TRBJ2-7; 7 bases align to TRBD2. J was trimmed by 2 bases and V by 8 bases; bases with no gene match: 12. CDR3 length: 15 amino acids. CDR1 is MDHEN and CDR2 is SYDVKM in the germline V gene. CDR3 protein: CASVPLGGAPYEQYF. CDR3 coding DNA: TGTGCCAGCGTACCTCTGGGAGGGGCCCCCTACGAGCAGTACTTC.

This clone was seen a handful of times. The J gene is TRBJ2-3, the V gene TRBV2, with TRBD2 matching over 8 bases. CDR1 is SNHLY, CDR2 FYNNEI, per germline. Unmatched junction bases numbered 3, after V lost 4 bases and J lost 3 bases. The CDR3 runs 14 residues. CDR3 sequence (DNA): TGTGCCAGCAGTGGGACTAGCAGGACAGATACGCAGTATTTT. Translation: CASSGTSRTDTQYF.

The CDR3 DNA follows: TGTGCCAGCAGTTCACAGGAGGCCAAGCAGTACTTC. Its protein product is CASSSQEAKQYF. The chain combines TRBV6-5 with TRBJ2-7, with D perhaps being TRBD1 or TRBD2 (5 bases each). V was shortened by 4 bases and J by 8 bases, with 12 bases between the two germline ends. CDR3 length: 12 residues. Germline V gene lookup returns CDR1 MNHEY and CDR2 SVGAGI.

This chain uses TRBV30 with TRBJ1-1; 12 bases agree with TRBD1. After removal of 6 bases from V and 8 bases from J, the junction contained 10 bases not matched to a gene. CDR1 is GTSNPN and CDR2 is SVGIG in the germline V gene (reference sequence). The length of the CDR3 is 14 residues. The CDR3 DNA follows: TGTGCCTGTTCCACCGGGACAGGGGGCTTGGAAGCTTTCTTT. The encoded protein is CACSTGTGGLEAFF. The variable domain in full, with the rest retrieved from reference TRBV30 and TRBJ1-1, is SQTIHQWPATLVQPVGSPLSLECTVEGTSNPNLYWYRQAAGRGLQLLFYSVGIGQISSEVPQNLSASRPQDRQFILSSKKLLLSDSGFYLCACSTGTGGLEAFFGQGTRLTVV.

This clone was seen ten or more times. The gene calls are TRBV7-2 and TRBJ2-3, with D maybe TRBD2 (5 bases). Germline CDR1 reads SGHTA; CDR2 reads FQGNSA. V was trimmed by 1 base and J by 4 bases, leaving 9 bases between them. The CDR3 extends over 14 amino acids. In nucleotides, the CDR3 is TGTGCCAGCAGCTTAGTCGGGGTAGCAGATACGCAGTATTTT. The encoded protein is CASSLVGVADTQYF.

DNA of the CDR3: TGTGCCAGCAGCGCGGCGGGGGGTTACAATGAGCAGTTCTTC. Translated: CASSAAGGYNEQFF. This chain joins TRBV7-8 and TRBJ2-1; 8 positions agree with TRBD2. After removal of 5 bases from V and 4 bases from J, the junction contained 4 bases not matched to a gene. Germline-derived CDR1 and CDR2 are SGHVS and FQNEAQ. The CDR3 covers 14 residues.

This sequence joins TRBV11-2 and TRBJ2-5; D is ambiguous. Trimming removed 2 bases at V and 2 bases at J, with 15 bases between. The CDR3 length is 16 residues. CDR1 and CDR2 (germline): SGHAT, FQNNGV. The CDR3 loop is CASSLFAASIQETQYF. CDR3 bases: TGTGCCAGCAGCTTATTTGCAGCGTCAATACAAGAGACCCAGTACTTC.

There are a few counts of this clone. The chain couples TRBV6-5 to TRBJ2-6; D possibly corresponds to TRBD1 (6 bases). This CDR3 has 14 amino acids. The V gene's germline CDR1 is MNHEY and CDR2 SVGAGI. Trimming pared 7 bases from V and 1 base from J, leaving 8 bases between. CDR3 amino acids: CASTQGSGANVLTF. The CDR3 region has the DNA TGTGCCAGCACTCAGGGGTCTGGGGCCAACGTCCTGACTTTC.

The V call is TRBV28, the J call TRBJ2-1, with D possibly TRBD2 on 6 matching bases. This CDR3 is 15 amino acids long. Germline values: CDR1 MDHEN, CDR2 SYDVKM. With 3 bases removed from V and 6 bases from J, the gap between germline ends came to 15 bases. CDR3: CASSFRLARANEQFF. As DNA, the CDR3 is TGTGCCAGCAGTTTCCGGCTAGCGAGAGCCAATGAGCAGTTCTTC. The variable domain in full, completed from reference TRBV28 and TRBJ2-1, reads DVKVTQSSRYLVKRTGEKVFLECVQDMDHENMFWYRQDPGLGLRLIYFSYDVKMKEKGDIPEGYSVSREKKERFSLILESASTNQTSMYLCASSFRLARANEQFFGPGTRLTVL.

This clone showed up just a few times. The V and J genes are TRBV5-4 and TRBJ2-7; TRBD2 aligns across 11 bases. Germline trimming cut 4 bases from V and 5 bases from J; bases unmatched to any gene: 14. CDR3 size: 17 residues. CDR1 SGHNT and CDR2 YYREEE come from the germline V gene (reference sequence). CDR3 residues: CASSMASGRLARDEQYF. CDR3 DNA sequence: TGTGCCAGCAGCATGGCTAGCGGGAGGCTCGCCCGAGACGAGCAGTACTTC. The whole variable domain, remainder taken from reference TRBV5-4 and TRBJ2-7, is ETGVTQSPTHLIKTRGQQVTLRCSSQSGHNTVSWYQQALGQGPQFIFQYYREEENGRGNFPPRFSGLQFPNYSSELNVNALELDDSALYLCASSMASGRLARDEQYFGPGTRLTVT.

This clone showed up just a few times. This chain uses TRBV9 with TRBJ2-7; TRBD1 matches 8 bases. Germline V gives CDR1 SGDLS, CDR2 YYNGEE. There are 15 residues in the CDR3. V shed 3 bases, J shed 0 bases, and the junction held 5 bases outside the gene matches. The CDR3 coding sequence is TGTGCCAGCAGCGGACCGGGACAGGTCTCCTACGAGCAGTACTTC. Encoded protein: CASSGPGQVSYEQYF.

The V call is TRBV28, the J call TRBJ1-2; D is perhaps TRBD1 (6 bases). CDR3 length equals 14 residues. Germline V CDR1 and CDR2: MDHEN, SYDVKM. Trimming pared 5 bases from V and 4 bases from J, leaving 14 bases between. The CDR3 reads CASSLPLTGYGYTF. CDR3 in DNA: TGTGCCAGCAGTCTTCCTCTGACAGGCTATGGCTACACCTTC.

CDR3 amino acids: CASSLPRDRASYEQYF. The CDR3 region has the DNA TGTGCCAGCAGTTTGCCCCGGGACAGGGCCTCCTACGAGCAGTACTTC. The chain uses TRBV28 and TRBJ2-7; 9 nucleotides line up with TRBD1. Germline CDR1 MDHEN, CDR2 SYDVKM. The CDR3 has 16 residues. V lost 3 bases, J lost 0 bases, and 6 bases stayed unmatched.

This clone was seen more than once but under ten times. The V call is TRBV6-5, the J call TRBJ2-7, with 8 bases that match TRBD2. The V gene's germline CDR1 is MNHEY and CDR2 SVGAGI. Germline trimming cut 6 bases from V and 0 bases from J; bases unmatched to any gene: 7. CDR3 length: 15 amino acids. CDR3 sequence reads: CASSPAGASSYEQYF. CDR3 coding DNA: TGTGCCAGCAGCCCAGCGGGAGCGAGCTCCTACGAGCAGTACTTC.

In this sample, this clone turned up a few times. For the CDR3, the DNA is TGTGCCAGCAGCTCAAGACAGGGGGTAGGCCGCGAGCAGTACTTC. Translating it yields CASSSRQGVGREQYF. The rearrangement joins TRBV7-2 to TRBJ2-7; TRBD1 aligns across 9 bases. The CDR3 covers 15 residues. Germline V gene data show CDR1 as SGHTA and CDR2 as FQGNSA. Losses at the gene ends were 4 bases for V and 6 bases for J; bases not matched to a gene: 10.

This clone has a handful of counts. CDR3 loop: CASSPPSKGSYEQYF. CDR3 DNA: TGTGCCAGCTCACCACCCAGCAAGGGGTCCTACGAGCAGTACTTC. The chain uses TRBV18 and TRBJ2-7; a weak D match, TRBD1 (5 bases). The CDR3 has 15 residues. Germline V gene data show CDR1 as KGHSH and CDR2 as LQKENI. V lost 0 bases, J lost 1 base, and 10 bases lay in between.